The present TCR beta chain was sequenced within a study of blood T cells in healthy people across ages. CDR3 length equals 12 residues. Germline assignment: CDR1 SEHNR and CDR2 FQNEAQ (reference sequence). This clonotype appeared a few times. Combining a sample-barcoded 5' primer with a J-beta primer mix, a second PCR ran for roughly 7 to 12 cycles. From the 5' RACE reads, TCRdb called clonotypes with MiXCR, one entry per CDR3 protein. The table lists approximately 1.5 million distinct CDR3 sequences, around 35% of them singletons. This TCR was recovered from a woman aged 30 to 39 in good health. The sample comprised blood. This chain connects TRBV7-9 to TRBJ2-5, with 8 bases matching TRBD2. The DNA end favors TRBJ2-7, so the J call may be wrong. CDR3 in DNA: TGTGCCAGCAGCTCCCGGGAGGGCGAGCAGTACTTC. The encoded protein is CASSSREGEQYF.